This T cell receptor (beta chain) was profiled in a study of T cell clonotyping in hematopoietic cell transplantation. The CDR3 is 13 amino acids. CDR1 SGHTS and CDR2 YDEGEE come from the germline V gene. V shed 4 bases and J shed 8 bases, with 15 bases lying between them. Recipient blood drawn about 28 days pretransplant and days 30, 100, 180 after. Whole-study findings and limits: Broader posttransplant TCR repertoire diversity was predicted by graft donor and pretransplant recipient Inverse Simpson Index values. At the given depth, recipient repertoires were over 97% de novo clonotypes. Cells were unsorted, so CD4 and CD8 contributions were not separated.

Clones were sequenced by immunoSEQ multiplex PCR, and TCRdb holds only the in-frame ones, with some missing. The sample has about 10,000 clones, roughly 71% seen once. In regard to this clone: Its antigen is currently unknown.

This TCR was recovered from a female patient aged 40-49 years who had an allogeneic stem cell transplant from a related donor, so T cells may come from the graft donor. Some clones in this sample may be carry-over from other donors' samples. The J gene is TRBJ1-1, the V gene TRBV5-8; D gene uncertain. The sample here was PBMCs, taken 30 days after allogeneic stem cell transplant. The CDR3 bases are TGTGCCAGCAGCCGTATTACCTTAGTCGAAGCTTTCTTT. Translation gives CASSRITLVEAFF.